This T cell receptor beta chain was recorded in a study of T cell changes during pregnancy in multiple sclerosis. V was clipped by 0 bases and J by 6 bases, with 15 bases between them. CDR1 is SGHDT, CDR2 YYEEEE, per germline. This CDR3 contains 15 residues. Some clones are missing from TCRdb's copy, which holds only in-frame ones; the method was immunoSEQ multiplex PCR. The profile covers approximately 45,000 clones, with 75% to 95% appearing a single time and approximately 2.9% taken by the ten largest. This specimen consisted of CD8+ T cells from peripheral blood mononuclear cells, obtained in the second trimester of pregnancy. The genes are TRBV5-6 and TRBJ1-1; D remains unclear. This TCR came from a female donor with multiple sclerosis, enrolled in a pregnancy study. In DNA form, the CDR3 reads TGTGCCAGCAGCTTGGCGGCGGTATTAAGCGCTGAAGCTTTCTTT. It is translated as CASSLAAVLSAEAFF.